Presented here are 19 T cell receptor beta chains from one specimen sequenced in a study of cytomegalovirus exposure and HLA in healthy donors (dated by TCRdb to 2016 to 2017). The method was the immunoSEQ multiplex PCR assay. For the multiplex PCR, a mixture combining 60 forward primers for TCR Vbeta segments and 13 reverse primers for TCR Jbeta segments was used. TCRdb's version of the immuneACCESS table is confined to in-frame rearrangements and falls short of the full clone set. An unresolved V gene accounts for under half of the shortfall where checked; the remainder is of unknown origin. This sample gives tens of thousands of clones in total; roughly 70% of them show up just once. The ten top clones hold under 2.5% of the sample. Sequenced sample: PBMCs. The receptors shown here come from a man younger than 40 in good health and CMV-seronegative.

The chain joins TRBV18 to TRBJ1-1; 8 bases fit TRBD1. The CDR3 contains 17 residues. The V gene end was trimmed by 2 bases and the J gene end by 3 bases; junction bases not matched to a gene: 11. From germline, CDR1 is KGHSH and CDR2 LQKENI. The DNA for the CDR3 is TGTGCCAGCTCACCAGCCCAGGGGGCGCAGGGGTACACTGAAGCTTTCTTT. Protein product: CASSPAQGAQGYTEAFF.

The chain recombines TRBV5-1 with TRBJ2-7; 7 bases are shared with TRBD1. Germline V gene data show CDR1 as SGHRS and CDR2 as YFSETQ. With 0 bases clipped from V and 3 bases from J, the junction kept 3 bases outside the gene matches. The CDR3 is 14 amino acids. The CDR3 DNA follows: TGCGCCAGCAGCTTGGGACAGGGACACTACGAGCAGTACTTC. This codes for CASSLGQGHYEQYF. The whole variable domain, remainder taken from reference TRBV5-1 and TRBJ2-7, is KAGVTQTPRYLIKTRGQQVTLSCSPISGHRSVSWYQQTPGQGLQFLFEYFSETQRNKGNFPGRFSGRQFSNSRSEMNVSTLELGDSALYLCASSLGQGHYEQYFGPGTRLTVT.

This chain uses TRBV11-3 with TRBJ2-7, with a possible D match to TRBD1 (6 bases). The germline V gene has CDR1 SGHNT and CDR2 YENEEA. The CDR3 sequence is 14 residues long. The germline V and J ends were trimmed by 5 bases and 2 bases, with 13 bases remaining between them. CDR3 region: CASSPGTPAYEQYF. In DNA, the CDR3 is TGTGCCAGCAGCCCCGGGACACCCGCCTACGAGCAGTACTTC.

The chain carries TRBV27 and TRBJ1-2, with TRBD1 identical over 7 bases. In germline, CDR1 is MNHEY, CDR2 SMNVEV (reference sequence). Trimming at V came to 5 bases and at J to 2 bases, leaving 5 bases not matched to a gene. This CDR3 spans 14 amino acids. CDR3 DNA sequence: TGTGCCAGCAGTGGAGGGACAGAGAACTATGGCTACACCTTC. This codes for CASSGGTENYGYTF.

J is TRBJ2-1 and V is TRBV9; 9 bases are shared with TRBD1. CDR3 length equals 16 residues. V dropped 2 bases and J dropped 5; count of bases not matched to a gene: 8. Germline CDR1 reads SGDLS; CDR2 reads YYNGEE. In DNA form, the CDR3 reads TGTGCCAGCAGCGTTGGGACAGGGAGGGGGAACAATGAGCAGTTCTTC. The encoded protein is CASSVGTGRGNNEQFF.

The J gene is TRBJ2-7, the V gene TRBV11-2, with D tentatively TRBD1 (6 bases). Germline V lookup: CDR1 SGHAT, CDR2 FQNNGV. V was trimmed by 2 bases and J by 7 bases, leaving 12 bases between them. This CDR3 has 13 residues. CDR3 amino acids: CASSLIQGQEQYF. The CDR3 nucleotides are TGTGCCAGCAGCTTAATTCAGGGGCAAGAGCAGTACTTC.

The chain couples TRBV7-6 to TRBJ2-7; D remains unclear. Trimming cost V 1 base and J 1 base, with 8 bases left between them. CDR1 SGHVS and CDR2 FNYEAQ come from the germline V gene. The CDR3 has 14 residues. CDR3 in amino acids: CASSLGSPSYEQYF. The CDR3 DNA sequence: TGTGCCAGCAGCTTAGGGAGCCCATCCTACGAGCAGTACTTC.

The DNA of the CDR3 is TGTGCCAGCAGCCAAGATATGCCAGGCCAAGAGACCCAGTACTTC. Amino acids: CASSQDMPGQETQYF. The chain employs TRBV14 and TRBJ2-5; D remains ambiguous. Germline V gives CDR1 SGHDN, CDR2 FVKESK. V was cut by 0 bases and J by 1 base, with 9 bases left in between. CDR3 length equals 15 residues. Full variable domain (outside the CDR3, taken from reference TRBV14 and TRBJ2-5): EAGVTQFPSHSVIEKGQTVTLRCDPISGHDNLYWYRRVMGKEIKFLLHFVKESKQDESGMPNNRFLAERTGGTYSTLKVQPAELEDSGVYFCASSQDMPGQETQYFGPGTRLLVL.

This clone was recorded a few times. V gene TRBV27 combines with J gene TRBJ1-1; TRBD1 matches 8 bases. This CDR3 comprises 17 residues. V trimming: 5 bases; J trimming: 6 bases; junction bases outside the gene matches: 17. Germline assignment: CDR1 MNHEY and CDR2 SMNVEV (reference sequence). The DNA of the CDR3 is TGTGCCAGCAGTCCGCTACGCCTACAGGGGGGGGTCTCTGAAGCTTTCTTT. Translated: CASSPLRLQGGVSEAFF.

The rearrangement uses TRBV7-9 and TRBJ2-3; 12 nucleotides agree with TRBD2. Unmatched junction bases numbered 6, after V lost 0 bases and J lost 2 bases. From germline, CDR1 is SEHNR and CDR2 FQNEAQ (reference sequence). The CDR3 is 18 residues long. In DNA form, the CDR3 reads TGTGCCAGCAGCTTAGCGATACTAGCGGGAGGCCCCACAGATACGCAGTATTTT. Translating it yields CASSLAILAGGPTDTQYF.

This clone was counted once. The chain employs TRBV2 and TRBJ2-7; TRBD1 aligns across 11 bases. Germline loops: CDR1 SNHLY, CDR2 FYNNEI. J lost 3 bases, V lost 4 bases, and 11 bases had no gene match. The CDR3 consists of 17 residues. As DNA, the CDR3 is TGTGCCAGCAGTGCCGGGACAGGGGGATTTTCCCTCTACGAGCAGTACTTC. Its translation is CASSAGTGGFSLYEQYF.

This clone has just a few counts. This rearrangement joins TRBV4-3 to TRBJ1-4; TRBD1 aligns across 9 bases. Germline CDR1 is LGHNA and CDR2 is YSLEER. The CDR3 extends over 19 amino acids. Losses at the gene ends were 0 bases for V and 0 bases for J; bases not matched to a gene: 8. CDR3 protein: CASSQDIGQGSATNEKLFF. CDR3 DNA: TGCGCCAGCAGCCAAGATATCGGACAGGGGTCCGCAACTAATGAAAAACTGTTTTTT.

This clone was seen a few times. The genes are TRBV28 and TRBJ2-2; perhaps TRBD2 as D (6 bases). V was clipped by 6 bases and J by 2 bases, with 10 bases between them. The CDR3 runs to 14 residues. CDR1 is MDHEN and CDR2 is SYDVKM in the germline V gene. In DNA, the CDR3 is TGTGCCAGCAGGATGGACTATAACACCGGGGAGCTGTTTTTT. Translated: CASRMDYNTGELFF.

This clone has more than one count but fewer than ten. The chain uses TRBV9 and TRBJ1-1; D is undetermined. Trimming pared 0 bases from V and 1 base from J, leaving 10 bases between. Germline V gene data show CDR1 as SGDLS and CDR2 as YYNGEE. There are 15 residues in the CDR3. This chain's CDR3 is CASSVEMDSNTEAFF. The CDR3 DNA sequence: TGTGCCAGCAGCGTAGAGATGGACTCGAACACTGAAGCTTTCTTT.

A few counts support this clone. This chain joins TRBV19 and TRBJ2-1; 14 bases line up with TRBD2. The CDR3 runs to 15 residues. V lost 7 bases and J lost 12; bases outside the gene matches: 11. Per the germline V gene, CDR1 is LNHDA and CDR2 is SQIVND (reference sequence). The CDR3 bases are TGTGCCAGTACCAATTGGGGACTAGCGGGAGTATCGCAGTTCTTC. Translation gives CASTNWGLAGVSQFF.

J is TRBJ1-1 and V is TRBV4-1; D may be TRBD1 (5 bases). The length of the CDR3 is 14 residues. The V end lost 4 bases, the J end lost 2 bases, and 11 bases lay between the germline ends. Germline V gene sequence: CDR1 MGHRA, CDR2 YSYEKL. The CDR3 spells CASSPNTGNTEAFF. For the CDR3, the DNA is TGCGCCAGCAGCCCGAACACAGGCAACACTGAAGCTTTCTTT.

A word on this clone: The junction shows a germline mismatch at one end, possibly a read error. This chain uses TRBV30 with TRBJ1-1; D perhaps matches TRBD1 (5 bases). The germline gives CDR1 GTSNPN, CDR2 SVGIG (reference sequence). The CDR3 covers 14 residues. Written as DNA, the CDR3 is TGTGCCTGGGGTGTTTTAGGGGTAAACACTGAAGCTTTCTTT. Amino acids: CAWGVLGVNTEAFF.

J is TRBJ1-1 and V is TRBV4-1, with D uncertain. The CDR3 spans 14 residues. Germline V lookup: CDR1 MGHRA, CDR2 YSYEKL. Trimming cost V 1 base and J 10 bases, with 16 bases left between them. CDR3 DNA: TGCGCCAGCAGCCAAGCGCTCAAGGATGGGAGAGCTTTCTTT. The encoded protein is CASSQALKDGRAFF.

This clone was observed a handful of times. The chain employs TRBV9 and TRBJ2-2; TRBD1 might be the D (6 bases). CDR1 is SGDLS, CDR2 YYNGEE, per germline. V lost 5 bases and J 4 bases, leaving 12 bases between the germline ends. The CDR3 runs 14 residues. The CDR3 region is CASSGQYSTGELFF. CDR3 bases: TGTGCCAGCAGTGGACAGTACAGCACCGGGGAGCTGTTTTTT.